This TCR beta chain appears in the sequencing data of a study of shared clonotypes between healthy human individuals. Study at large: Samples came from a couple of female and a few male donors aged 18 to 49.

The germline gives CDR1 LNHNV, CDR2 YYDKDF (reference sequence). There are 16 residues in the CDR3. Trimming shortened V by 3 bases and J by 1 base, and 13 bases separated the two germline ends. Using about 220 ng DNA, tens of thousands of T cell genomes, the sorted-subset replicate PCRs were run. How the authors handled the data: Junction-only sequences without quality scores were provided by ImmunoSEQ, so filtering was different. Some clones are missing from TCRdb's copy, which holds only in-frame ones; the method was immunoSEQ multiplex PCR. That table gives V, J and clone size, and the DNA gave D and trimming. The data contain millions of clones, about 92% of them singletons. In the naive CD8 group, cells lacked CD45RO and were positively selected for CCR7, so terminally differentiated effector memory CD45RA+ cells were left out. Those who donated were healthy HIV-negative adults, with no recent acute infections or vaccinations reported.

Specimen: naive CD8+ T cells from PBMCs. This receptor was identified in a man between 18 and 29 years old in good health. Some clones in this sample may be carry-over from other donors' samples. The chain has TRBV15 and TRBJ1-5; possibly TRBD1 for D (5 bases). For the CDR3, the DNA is TGTGCCACCAGCAGGGGCAAGCGGGACAGCAATCAGCCCCAGCATTTT. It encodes CATSRGKRDSNQPQHF.